This T cell receptor beta chain was retrieved from a study of shared clonotypes between healthy human individuals. Notes on the study in general: It was anticipated that sequencing depth would influence how many clonotypes donors shared. What limited the represented genetic and exposure-history diversity was the small number of donors. For naive CD4 cells, roughly 5.5% of clonotypes were shared across a handful of donors. Rarefaction curves obtained for sorted subsets showed sequencing incomplete despite large depth.

With regard to this clone: What it binds is unknown.

The CDR3 is made up of 13 amino acids. Trimming shortened V by 6 bases and J by 7 bases, and 13 bases separated the two germline ends. Germline V gene sequence: CDR1 MNHEY, CDR2 SVGAGI. Naive CD8 populations comprised CD45RO-negative cells positively selected for CCR7, excluding terminally differentiated effector memory CD45RA+ cells. Produced via immunoSEQ multiplex PCR; TCRdb's table is partial and in-frame only. The sample includes just over 2,000,000 clones, roughly 94% seen only once; the top ten take around 1.1%. This TCR derives from a man in his late teens or twenties in good health. The rearrangement links TRBV6-5 to TRBJ2-1, with unresolved D. The sequenced material came from naive CD8+ T cells sorted from blood. The CDR3 region is CASSPSFQNEQFF. CDR3 DNA sequence: TGTGCCAGCAGCCCGTCCTTCCAAAATGAGCAGTTCTTC.